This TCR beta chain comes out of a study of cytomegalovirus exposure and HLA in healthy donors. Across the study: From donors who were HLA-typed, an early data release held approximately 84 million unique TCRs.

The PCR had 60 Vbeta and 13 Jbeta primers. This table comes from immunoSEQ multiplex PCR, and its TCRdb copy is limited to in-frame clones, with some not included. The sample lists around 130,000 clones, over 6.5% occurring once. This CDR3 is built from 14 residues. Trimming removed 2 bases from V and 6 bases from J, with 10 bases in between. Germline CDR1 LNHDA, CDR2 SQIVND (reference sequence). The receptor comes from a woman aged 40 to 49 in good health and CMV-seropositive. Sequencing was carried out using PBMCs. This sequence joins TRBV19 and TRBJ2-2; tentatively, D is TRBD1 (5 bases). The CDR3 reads CASSIQGLPGELFF. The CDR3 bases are TGTGCCAGTAGTATACAGGGTTTGCCCGGGGAGCTGTTTTTT.